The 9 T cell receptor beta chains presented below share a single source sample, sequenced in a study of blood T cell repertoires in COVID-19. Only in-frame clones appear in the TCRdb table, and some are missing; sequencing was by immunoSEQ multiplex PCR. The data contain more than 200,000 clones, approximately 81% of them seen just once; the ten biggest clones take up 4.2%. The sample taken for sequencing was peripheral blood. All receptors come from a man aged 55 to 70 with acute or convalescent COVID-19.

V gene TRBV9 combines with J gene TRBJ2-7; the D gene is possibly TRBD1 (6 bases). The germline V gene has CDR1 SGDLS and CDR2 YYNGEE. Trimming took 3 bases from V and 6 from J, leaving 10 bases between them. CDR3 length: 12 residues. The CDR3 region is CASSARGGEQYF. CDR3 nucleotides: TGTGCCAGCAGCGCTCGAGGGGGCGAGCAGTACTTC.

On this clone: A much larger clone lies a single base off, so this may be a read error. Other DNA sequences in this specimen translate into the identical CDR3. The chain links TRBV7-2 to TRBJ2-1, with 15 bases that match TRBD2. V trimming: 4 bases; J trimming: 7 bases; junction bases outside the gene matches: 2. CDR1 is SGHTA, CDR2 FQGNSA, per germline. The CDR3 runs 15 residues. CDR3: CASSSGLAGGNEQFF. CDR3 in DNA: TGTGCCAGCAGCTCAGGACTAGCGGGAGGGAATGAGCAGTTCTTC.

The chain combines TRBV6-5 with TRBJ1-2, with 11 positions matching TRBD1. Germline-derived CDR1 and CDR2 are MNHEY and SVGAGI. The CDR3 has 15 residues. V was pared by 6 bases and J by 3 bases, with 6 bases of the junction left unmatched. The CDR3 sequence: CASRQWTGGDYGYTF. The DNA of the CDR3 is TGTGCCAGCAGACAGTGGACAGGGGGCGACTATGGCTACACCTTC.

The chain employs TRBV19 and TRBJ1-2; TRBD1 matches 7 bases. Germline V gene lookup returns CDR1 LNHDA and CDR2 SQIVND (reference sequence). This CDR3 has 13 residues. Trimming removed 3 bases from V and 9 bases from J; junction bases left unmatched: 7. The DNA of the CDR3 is TGTGCCAGTAGTATTCTACAGGGGAGAAGCTACACCTTC. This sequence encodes CASSILQGRSYTF.

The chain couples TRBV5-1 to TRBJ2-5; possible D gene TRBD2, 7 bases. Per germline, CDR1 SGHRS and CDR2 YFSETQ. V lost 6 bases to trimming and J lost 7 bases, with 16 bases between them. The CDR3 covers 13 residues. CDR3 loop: CASKDGGLGTQYF. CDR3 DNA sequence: TGCGCCAGCAAGGACGGGGGGCTGGGGACCCAGTACTTC. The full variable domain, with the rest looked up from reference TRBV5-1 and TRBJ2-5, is KAGVTQTPRYLIKTRGQQVTLSCSPISGHRSVSWYQQTPGQGLQFLFEYFSETQRNKGNFPGRFSGRQFSNSRSEMNVSTLELGDSALYLCASKDGGLGTQYFGPGTRLLVL.

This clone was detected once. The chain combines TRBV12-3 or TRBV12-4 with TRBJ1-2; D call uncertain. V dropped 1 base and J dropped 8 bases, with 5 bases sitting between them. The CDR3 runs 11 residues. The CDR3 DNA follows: TGTGCCAGCAGTTTAGGTCTCGGCTACACCTTC. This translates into CASSLGLGYTF.

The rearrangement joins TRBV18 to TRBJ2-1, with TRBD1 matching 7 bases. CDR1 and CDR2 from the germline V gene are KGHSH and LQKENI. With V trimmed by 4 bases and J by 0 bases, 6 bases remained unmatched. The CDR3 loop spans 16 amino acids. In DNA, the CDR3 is TGTGCCAGCTCACAAAGACAGGGCAGCTCCTACAATGAGCAGTTCTTC. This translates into CASSQRQGSSYNEQFF.

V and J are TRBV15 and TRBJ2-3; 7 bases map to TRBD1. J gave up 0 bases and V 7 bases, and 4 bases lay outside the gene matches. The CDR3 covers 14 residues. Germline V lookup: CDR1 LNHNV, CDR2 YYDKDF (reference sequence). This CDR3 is CATKGAFSTDTQYF. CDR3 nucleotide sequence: TGTGCCACCAAGGGGGCCTTTAGCACAGATACGCAGTATTTT.

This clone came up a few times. CDR3 sequence (DNA): TGTGCCAGCAGGGTCGGCGGGACAGGTCAGACCGGGGAGCTGTTTTTT. As protein: CASRVGGTGQTGELFF. This rearrangement joins TRBV5-4 to TRBJ2-2, with 8 bases lining up with TRBD1. From germline, CDR1 is SGHNT and CDR2 YYREEE (reference sequence). Losses at the gene ends were 5 bases for V and 5 bases for J; bases not matched to a gene: 11. There are 16 residues in the CDR3.